This passage covers 21 T cell receptor beta chains from one sample sequenced in a study of T-cell reconstitution after alpha-beta-depleted transplantation in children. Unique molecular identifiers were incorporated when the TCRbeta library was constructed. Each CDR3 protein is one row after TCRdb ran MiXCR on the PCR reads. The sample records approximately 1,000,000 distinct CDR3 sequences, about 29% being singletons. The input for sequencing was PBMCs, mostly from graft donor cells, taken 360 days after TCRalphabeta/CD19-depleted stem cell transplant. All receptors come from a boy in the first two years of life who had a stem cell transplant for SCID, so the T cells may come from the graft donor.

This clonotype came up a few times. The V gene is TRBV20-1, the J gene TRBJ1-6, with a weak D call TRBD1 (5 bases). This CDR3 has 13 residues. Trimming pared 6 bases from V and 8 bases from J, leaving 14 bases between. Germline V gene data show CDR1 as DFQATT and CDR2 as SNEGSKA (reference sequence). CDR3 DNA: TGCAGTGCCCGGGGGAGGGCGGATTCACCCCTCCACTTT. Encoded protein: CSARGRADSPLHF.

The genes are TRBV20-1 and TRBJ2-5; no definite D call. Between the trimmed V and J ends, which lost 3 bases and 1 base, there was a span of 6 bases. Per the germline V gene, CDR1 is DFQATT and CDR2 is SNEGSKA (reference sequence). The length of the CDR3 is 12 residues. Written as DNA, the CDR3 is TGCAGTGCTAGTTCCTCCCAAGAGACCCAGTACTTC. Its protein is CSASSSQETQYF.

This clonotype appeared a few times. The chain recombines TRBV12-3 or TRBV12-4 with TRBJ2-3, with D possibly TRBD1 on 6 matching bases. V was shortened by 3 bases and J by 4 bases, with 14 bases between the two germline ends. This CDR3 is built from 15 residues. CDR3 loop: CASSFRTTGPDTQYF. For the CDR3, the DNA is TGTGCCAGCAGTTTCCGGACGACAGGACCAGATACGCAGTATTTT.

This clonotype showed up just a few times. The chain combines TRBV28 with TRBJ2-1; D might be TRBD2 (5 bases). The ends were cut back, 5 bases at V and 8 bases at J, with 25 bases in the middle. CDR3 length: 17 residues. Germline V gene data show CDR1 as MDHEN and CDR2 as SYDVKM. The CDR3 loop is CASSLLWIRTGVDEQFF. DNA of the CDR3: TGTGCCAGCAGTCTCCTATGGATTCGGACCGGGGTCGATGAGCAGTTCTTC.

This clonotype appeared a few times. The chain combines TRBV3-1 with TRBJ2-7; D not resolved. There are 12 residues in the CDR3. Germline CDR1 and CDR2: LGHDT and YNNKEL (reference sequence). Between the trimmed V and J ends, which lost 0 bases and 7 bases, there was a span of 7 bases. This chain's CDR3 is CASSQDLKEQYF. The CDR3 DNA sequence: TGTGCCAGCAGCCAAGATCTGAAGGAGCAGTACTTC.

The CDR3 region has the DNA TGCAGTGCTACACAGGGTCCCGAGCAGTACTTC. This gives the protein CSATQGPEQYF. This chain uses TRBV20-1 with TRBJ2-7; TRBD1 might be the D (6 bases). Germline V gene sequence: CDR1 DFQATT, CDR2 SNEGSKA (reference sequence). The CDR3 contains 11 residues. Trimming cost V 4 bases and J 6 bases, with 10 bases left between them.

A few counts support this clonotype. CDR3 sequence reads: CSASTRQGATGELFF. The CDR3 nucleotides read TGCAGTGCTTCGACCCGACAGGGGGCCACCGGGGAGCTGTTTTTT. V usage is TRBV20-1 and J usage is TRBJ2-2, with 10 bases lining up with TRBD1. Unmatched junction bases numbered 7, after V lost 5 bases and J lost 4 bases. There are 15 residues in the CDR3. Germline V CDR1 and CDR2: DFQATT, SNEGSKA (reference sequence).

The table lists this clonotype with a few counts. The chain combines TRBV30 with TRBJ2-5; 8 bases fit TRBD1. Germline assignment: CDR1 GTSNPN and CDR2 SVGIG (reference sequence). The CDR3 loop spans 14 amino acids. Losses at the gene ends were 0 bases for V and 6 bases for J; bases not matched to a gene: 6. CDR3 DNA: TGTGCCTGGAGTGTAGCCAGGGGGCGACAGACCCAGTACTTC. As protein: CAWSVARGRQTQYF.

This clonotype was seen a few times. This chain joins TRBV4-1 and TRBJ2-3; D unclear. The CDR3 consists of 15 residues. Germline assignment: CDR1 MGHRA and CDR2 YSYEKL. The V end was cut by 1 base, the J end by 3 bases, with 11 bases between. The DNA for the CDR3 is TGCGCCAGCAGCCAAGTTGGCTACCCTACAGATACGCAGTATTTT. Translation: CASSQVGYPTDTQYF.

The chain has TRBV6-1 and TRBJ1-5; perhaps TRBD1 as D (6 bases). The CDR3 runs 15 residues. Germline V gene lookup returns CDR1 MNHNS and CDR2 SASEGT. Deletions cut 6 bases from V and 1 base from J, with 13 bases between. For the CDR3, the DNA is TGTGCCAGCAGGCGAATCAGGGGAAGCAATCAGCCCCAGCATTTT. Its translation is CASRRIRGSNQPQHF.

Details on this clonotype: The conserved final phenylalanine or tryptophan is absent from the CDR3, which likely points to a read error. This chain uses TRBV6-2 or TRBV6-3 with TRBJ2-3; TRBD2 aligns across 14 bases. Germline loops: CDR1 MNHEY, CDR2 SVGEGT. Trimming at V came to 4 bases and at J to 2 bases, leaving 8 bases not matched to a gene. The CDR3 is 18 amino acids. CDR3 amino acids: CASSSRLAGGPHTDTQYC. The CDR3 DNA sequence: TGTGCCAGCAGTTCCCGACTAGCGGGGGGGCCCCACACAGATACGCAGTATTGT.

This clonotype was seen only a few times. The V gene is TRBV7-9, the J gene TRBJ1-1, with D tentatively TRBD1 (6 bases). V lost 11 bases, J lost 0 bases, and 16 bases lay in between. CDR1 SEHNR and CDR2 FQNEAQ come from the germline V gene (reference sequence). This CDR3 has 14 amino acids. CDR3 amino acids: CAADVGAMNTEAFF. The DNA of the CDR3 is TGTGCCGCGGACGTGGGGGCCATGAACACTGAAGCTTTCTTT.

This chain uses TRBV15 with TRBJ2-7, with a weak D call TRBD2 (5 bases). Germline lookup yields CDR1 LNHNV and CDR2 YYDKDF (reference sequence). The CDR3 extends over 15 amino acids. V dropped 1 base and J dropped 3 bases, with 13 bases sitting between them. The CDR3 DNA reads TGTGCCACCAGCAGAGTGAAGAGGGCACACTACGAGCAGTACTTC. Amino acid sequence: CATSRVKRAHYEQYF.

This clonotype turned up a few times. V gene TRBV6-1 combines with J gene TRBJ2-7; 8 bases are a match to TRBD1. Looked up from germline, CDR1 is MNHNS and CDR2 is SASEGT. Unmatched junction bases numbered 10, after V lost 0 bases and J lost 3 bases. CDR3 size: 17 residues. The CDR3 spells CASSEARLRDRIYEQYF. CDR3 nucleotides: TGTGCCAGCAGTGAAGCCCGCCTCCGGGACAGGATCTACGAGCAGTACTTC.

In its sample, this clonotype was seen a few times. The V call is TRBV4-1, the J call TRBJ1-4, with TRBD1 identical over 9 bases. The CDR3 runs 16 residues. The germline V gene encodes CDR1 MGHRA and CDR2 YSYEKL. Trimming at V came to 4 bases and at J to 4 bases, leaving 7 bases not matched to a gene. The CDR3 DNA reads TGCGCCAGCAGCCGTCCCGGGACAGGGTTTAATGAAAAACTGTTTTTT. Protein sequence: CASSRPGTGFNEKLFF.

The CDR3 DNA follows: TGTGCCAGCAGAGACCACAGGGGCCAAGTCCAAGAGACCCAGTACTTC. Protein: CASRDHRGQVQETQYF. The chain has TRBV11-2 and TRBJ2-5; TRBD1 aligns across 7 bases. The CDR3 is 16 amino acids. The ends lost 6 bases at V and 1 base at J; junction bases unmatched: 11. Germline V CDR1 and CDR2: SGHAT, FQNNGV.

The gene calls are TRBV4-2 and TRBJ1-1; D is unclear. Per the germline V gene, CDR1 is LGHNA and CDR2 is YNFKEQ. Between the trimmed V and J ends, which lost 0 bases and 11 bases, there was a span of 22 bases. The CDR3 extends over 16 amino acids. Here the CDR3 DNA reads TGTGCCAGCAGCCAAGAGGAAACCGGTTTTCTCTTTTCGGCTTTCTTT. It encodes CASSQEETGFLFSAFF.

This clonotype turned up a few times. CDR3 sequence reads: CASSLAGTGVNTEAFF. CDR3 DNA: TGTGCCAGCAGCTTAGCCGGGACAGGGGTGAACACTGAAGCTTTCTTT. J is TRBJ1-1 and V is TRBV7-8, with 10 bases aligning to TRBD1. Germline CDR1 and CDR2: SGHVS and FQNEAQ. The trim removed 0 bases at V and 0 bases at J, leaving 1 base unmatched. The CDR3 has 16 residues.

This clonotype was counted only a few times. V usage is TRBV15 and J usage is TRBJ2-4, with TRBD1 matching 8 bases. The junction had 7 bases not matched to a gene; V was cut back by 5 bases and J by 4 bases. The CDR3 is 15 amino acids. Per the germline V gene, CDR1 is LNHNV and CDR2 is YYDKDF (reference sequence). The CDR3 is CATSPRRTGKNIQYF. The CDR3 region has the DNA TGTGCCACCAGCCCAAGGCGGACAGGGAAAAACATTCAGTACTTC.

The gene calls are TRBV6-1 and TRBJ1-1; D is undetermined. The CDR3 contains 13 residues. The germline gives CDR1 MNHNS, CDR2 SASEGT. Trimming stripped 5 bases from V and 1 base from J, with 8 bases between. The chain's CDR3 is CASSQDGNTEAFF. Written as DNA, the CDR3 is TGTGCCAGCAGTCAGGACGGGAACACTGAAGCTTTCTTT.

The V and J genes are TRBV3-1 and TRBJ2-1; D is possibly TRBD1 or TRBD2 (7 bases each). Trimming took off 5 bases at V and 2 bases at J, with 19 bases between the two ends. The CDR3 extends over 17 amino acids. In germline, CDR1 is LGHDT, CDR2 YNNKEL (reference sequence). The CDR3 loop reads CASSARHQGGTYNEQFF. The CDR3 coding sequence is TGTGCCAGCAGCGCACGACATCAGGGGGGGACCTACAATGAGCAGTTCTTC.